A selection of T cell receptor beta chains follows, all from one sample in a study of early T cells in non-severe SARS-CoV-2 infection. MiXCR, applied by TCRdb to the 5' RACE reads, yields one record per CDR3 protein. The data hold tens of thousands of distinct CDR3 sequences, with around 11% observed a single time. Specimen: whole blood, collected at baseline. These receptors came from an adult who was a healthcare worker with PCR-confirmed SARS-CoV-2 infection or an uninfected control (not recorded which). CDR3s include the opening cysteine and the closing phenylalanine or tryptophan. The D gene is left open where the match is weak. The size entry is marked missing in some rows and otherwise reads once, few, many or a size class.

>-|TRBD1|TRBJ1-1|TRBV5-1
TGCGCCAGCAGCCCGAAACAGGGGAAGAAGTCTGAAGCTTTCTTT
CASSPKQGKKSEAFF
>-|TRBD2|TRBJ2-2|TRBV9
TGTGCCAGCAGCCCAAGAGAGGGGACTAGAACCGGGGAGCTGTTTTTT
CASSPREGTRTGELFF
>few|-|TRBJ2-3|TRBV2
TGTGCCAGCAGCGCCCAGGGTTTAGGTACAGATACGCAGTATTTT
CASSAQGLGTDTQYF
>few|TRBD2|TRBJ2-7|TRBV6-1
TGTGCCAGCAGTTGGACTAGCGGGGGGGCCCTCGAGCAGTACTTC
CASSWTSGGALEQYF
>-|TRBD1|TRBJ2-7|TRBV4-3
TGCGCCAGCAGCCAAGGGGACAGCCACTACGAGCAGTACTTC
CASSQGDSHYEQYF
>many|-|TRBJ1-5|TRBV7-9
TGTGCCAGCAGCGTCAGGGACTATCAGCCCCAGCATTTT
CASSVRDYQPQHF
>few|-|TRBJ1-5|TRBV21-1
TGTGCCAGCAGCACGACCGGTGGCAATCAGCCCCAGCATTTT
CASSTTGGNQPQHF
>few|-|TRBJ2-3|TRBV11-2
TGTGCCAGCAGCTTAGGAGGAAAGGGACCACCAGATACGCAGTATTTT
CASSLGGKGPPDTQYF
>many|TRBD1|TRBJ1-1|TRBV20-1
TGCAGTGCTAGTGGGACAGGTGGGGTCACTGAAGCTTTCTTT
CSASGTGGVTEAFF
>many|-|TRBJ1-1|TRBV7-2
TGTGCCAGCAGATCCTCGACTCCTGAAGCTTTCTTT
CASRSSTPEAFF